The 27 T cell receptor beta chains below were found in one sample sequenced in a study of cytomegalovirus exposure and HLA in healthy donors (dated by TCRdb to the late 2010s). The library was obtained by the immunoSEQ multiplex PCR assay. For the multiplex PCR, a mixture combining 60 forward primers for TCR Vbeta segments and 13 reverse primers for TCR Jbeta segments was used. Here the immuneACCESS table is served through TCRdb, limited to in-frame sequences with V and J called. Missing clones are a known gap in these copies; in checked studies unresolved V genes cover under half, and the rest lacks a known reason. Across this sample there are around 190,000 clones, with around 81% seen only once. The top ten constitute approximately 2.1% of the sample. The sample was PBMCs. The receptor set was obtained from a man aged 25-45 years in good health and CMV-seronegative.

The rearrangement links TRBV4-1 to TRBJ2-7; 9 nucleotides line up with TRBD2. In germline, CDR1 is MGHRA, CDR2 YSYEKL. CDR3 size: 15 residues. Unmatched junction bases numbered 4, after V lost 0 bases and J lost 4 bases. Written as DNA, the CDR3 is TGCGCCAGCAGCCAAGAGGCTAGCGGGGTGTACGAGCAGTACTTC. Residues: CASSQEASGVYEQYF.

J is TRBJ2-7 and V is TRBV2; the D gene is possibly TRBD2 (6 bases). V lost 3 bases to trimming and J lost 2 bases, with 11 bases between them. CDR1 and CDR2 (germline): SNHLY, FYNNEI. The CDR3 loop spans 14 amino acids. CDR3: CASSEEGRPYEQYF. As DNA, the CDR3 is TGTGCCAGCAGTGAGGAGGGCAGACCCTACGAGCAGTACTTC. Together with reference TRBV2 and TRBJ2-7, the CDR3 gives the full variable domain: EPEVTQTPSHQVTQMGQEVILRCVPISNHLYFYWYRQILGQKVEFLVSFYNNEISEKSEIFDDQFSVERPDGSNFTLKIRSTKLEDSAMYFCASSEEGRPYEQYFGPGTRLTVT.

V gene TRBV9 combines with J gene TRBJ2-3; 9 bases fit TRBD2. The CDR3 is 14 residues long. J lost 5 bases, V lost 0 bases, and 1 base had no gene match. CDR1 SGDLS and CDR2 YYNGEE come from the germline V gene. The CDR3: CASSVGGRVDTQYF. CDR3 bases: TGTGCCAGCAGCGTAGGCGGGAGGGTAGATACGCAGTATTTT.

The CDR3, as DNA: TGTGCCAGTAGGGGAGGGGGGGCTGGAGAGACCCAGTACTTC. This gives the protein CASRGGGAGETQYF. The chain is built from TRBV19 and TRBJ2-5, with a tentative D call TRBD2 (7 bases). The CDR3 contains 14 residues. CDR1 LNHDA and CDR2 SQIVND come from the germline V gene (reference sequence). Deletions cut 6 bases from V and 4 bases from J, with 15 bases between.

A few counts support this clone. V and J are TRBV28 and TRBJ1-3; D remains unclear. The CDR3 runs to 15 residues. Germline CDR1 is MDHEN and CDR2 is SYDVKM. V was pared by 2 bases and J by 0 bases, with 8 bases between. CDR3 in amino acids: CASSLDTSSGNTIYF. Here the CDR3 DNA reads TGTGCCAGCAGTTTAGACACGAGCTCTGGAAACACCATATATTTT.

This clone was seen a few times. CDR3 bases: TGTGCCAGCAGCCCGGGACAGGCTAGTGAAAAACTGTTTTTT. Translated: CASSPGQASEKLFF. The chain recombines TRBV14 with TRBJ1-4, with 8 bases fitting TRBD1. The CDR3 is 14 residues long. V dropped 4 bases and J dropped 7; count of bases not matched to a gene: 5. From germline, CDR1 is SGHDN and CDR2 FVKESK.

CDR3 in amino acids: CATSTTYADRVNTDTQYF. CDR3 coding DNA: TGTGCCACCAGCACTACATACGCGGACAGGGTAAACACAGATACGCAGTATTTT. This chain links TRBV15 with TRBJ2-3; TRBD1 matches 8 bases. CDR1 LNHNV and CDR2 YYDKDF come from the germline V gene (reference sequence). V gave up 4 bases and J gave up 2 bases; unmatched junction bases: 14. The CDR3 is 18 residues long.

The chain couples TRBV29-1 to TRBJ1-2, with TRBD1 identical over 12 bases. V shed 5 bases and J 7 bases; nucleotides not matched to a gene: 11. In germline, CDR1 is SQVTM, CDR2 ANQGSEA. The CDR3 has 15 residues. CDR3 residues: CSVPPGQGAVGGYTF. The CDR3 nucleotides are TGCAGCGTTCCACCGGGACAGGGGGCGGTTGGTGGCTACACCTTC.

This CDR3 reads CASSFQSQGNEKLFF. DNA for the CDR3: TGTGCCAGCAGTTTTCAGAGTCAGGGTAATGAAAAACTGTTTTTT. This chain links TRBV6-1 with TRBJ1-4, with D possibly being TRBD1 (5 bases). The CDR3 is made up of 15 amino acids. CDR1 and CDR2 from the germline V gene are MNHNS and SASEGT. V gave up 5 bases and J gave up 4 bases, with 14 bases separating them.

The V call is TRBV10-3, the J call TRBJ1-4; 8 nucleotides match TRBD1. The CDR3 has 14 amino acids. The trim removed 4 bases at V and 5 bases at J, leaving 3 bases unmatched. The V gene's germline CDR1 is ENHRY and CDR2 SYGVKD. For the CDR3, the DNA is TGTGCCATCAGTGGGTCAGGGGGCAATGAAAAACTGTTTTTT. This encodes CAISGSGGNEKLFF.

The gene calls are TRBV11-2 and TRBJ2-7; 8 nucleotides line up with TRBD1. Germline V gene data show CDR1 as SGHAT and CDR2 as FQNNGV. With V trimmed by 0 bases and J by 7 bases, 8 bases remained unmatched. This CDR3 region has 15 residues. CDR3 region: CASSLEGRGPEEQYF. In DNA, the CDR3 is TGTGCCAGCAGCTTAGAGGGCAGGGGGCCGGAAGAGCAGTACTTC.

This chain uses TRBV21-1 with TRBJ2-1; the D call in the table, TRBD2, was not verified against the DNA. TRBV21-1 is listed as a pseudogene. The CDR3 consists of 14 residues. For the CDR3, the DNA is TGTGCCAGCAGCAACACTAGCTCCTACAATGAGCAGTTCTTC. Protein sequence: CASSNTSSYNEQFF.

The chain combines TRBV7-9 with TRBJ2-3, with TRBD2 identical over 7 bases. The CDR3 extends over 17 amino acids. CDR1 and CDR2 from the germline V gene are SEHNR and FQNEAQ (reference sequence). V lost 3 bases and J lost 0; bases outside the gene matches: 9. CDR3 loop: CASSFPLADPSTDTQYF. The CDR3 DNA reads as TGTGCCAGCAGCTTCCCTCTAGCGGACCCTAGCACAGATACGCAGTATTTT.

This clone was recorded a few times. This chain joins TRBV6-5 and TRBJ2-6; D perhaps matches TRBD1 (6 bases). The CDR3 loop spans 15 amino acids. CDR1 and CDR2 from the germline V gene are MNHEY and SVGAGI. Between the trimmed V and J ends, which lost 2 bases and 4 bases, there was a span of 9 bases. This CDR3 is CASSYQGSGANVLTF. The CDR3 bases are TGTGCCAGCAGTTACCAGGGGTCCGGGGCCAACGTCCTGACTTTC.

The rearrangement joins TRBV5-1 to TRBJ2-1; 12 nucleotides line up with TRBD2. The CDR3 runs to 16 residues. The germline V gene encodes CDR1 SGHRS and CDR2 YFSETQ. J gave up 7 bases and V 4 bases, and 9 bases lay outside the gene matches. Here the CDR3 reads CASSLTSGRYGNEQFF. CDR3 nucleotides: TGCGCCAGCAGCCTAACTAGCGGGAGGTACGGGAATGAGCAGTTCTTC.

The J gene is TRBJ1-2, the V gene TRBV4-1; 9 bases are shared with TRBD1. The CDR3 extends over 15 amino acids. V lost 2 bases, J lost 4 bases, and 5 bases stayed unmatched. The germline V gene has CDR1 MGHRA and CDR2 YSYEKL. CDR3 DNA: TGCGCCAGCAGCCAAAACAGGGGGCAAATCTATGGCTACACCTTC. Residues: CASSQNRGQIYGYTF.

This chain joins TRBV28 and TRBJ2-1; 9 bases fit TRBD2. Germline values: CDR1 MDHEN, CDR2 SYDVKM. This CDR3 contains 15 residues. The V gene end was trimmed by 7 bases and the J gene end by 5 bases; junction bases not matched to a gene: 9. The CDR3 sequence: CASMGGRASDNEQFF. The CDR3 nucleotides are TGTGCCAGCATGGGCGGGAGGGCCTCGGACAATGAGCAGTTCTTC.

The chain is built from TRBV2 and TRBJ2-1; TRBD2 might be the D (5 bases). This CDR3 region has 16 residues. V was pared by 7 bases and J by 7 bases, with 23 bases between. The germline V gene encodes CDR1 SNHLY and CDR2 FYNNEI. The CDR3 DNA sequence: TGTGCCAGCACAGAAAGGTACCAACTGGGGAGAAATGAGCAGTTCTTC. Encoded protein: CASTERYQLGRNEQFF. The whole variable domain, filled in from reference TRBV2 and TRBJ2-1, reads EPEVTQTPSHQVTQMGQEVILRCVPISNHLYFYWYRQILGQKVEFLVSFYNNEISEKSEIFDDQFSVERPDGSNFTLKIRSTKLEDSAMYFCASTERYQLGRNEQFFGPGTRLTVL.

The chain combines TRBV4-1 with TRBJ2-3, with TRBD2 as a possible D gene (6 bases). V lost 0 bases and J lost 1, with 17 bases in between. CDR1 is MGHRA, CDR2 YSYEKL, per germline. The CDR3 consists of 18 residues. The CDR3 nucleotides read TGCGCCAGCAGCCAAGAGCCCCATTGGCGGGACGGCACAGATACGCAGTATTTT. Translated: CASSQEPHWRDGTDTQYF.

The rearrangement links TRBV6-5 to TRBJ2-7; 14 bases are shared with TRBD2. The trim removed 5 bases at V and 6 bases at J, leaving 3 bases unmatched. CDR3 length: 14 residues. Germline CDR1 and CDR2: MNHEY and SVGAGI. CDR3 sequence reads: CASSGTSGSSEQYF. DNA of the CDR3: TGTGCCAGCAGTGGGACTAGCGGGAGCTCCGAGCAGTACTTC.

A note on this clone: The same CDR3 can be traced to other DNA sequences in this sample. The chain carries TRBV27 and TRBJ1-1; D may be TRBD1 (5 bases). Germline V gene sequence: CDR1 MNHEY, CDR2 SMNVEV (reference sequence). This CDR3 has 12 amino acids. V shed 6 bases and J shed 8 bases, with 13 bases lying between them. CDR3 coding DNA: TGTGCCAGCAGAATGGGGGGAGTCGAAGCTTTCTTT. The encoded protein is CASRMGGVEAFF.

This chain links TRBV19 with TRBJ2-3; no firm D call. Trimming left V 5 bases short and J 0 bases short, with 9 bases between. Germline lookup yields CDR1 LNHDA and CDR2 SQIVND (reference sequence). The CDR3 has 14 amino acids. The CDR3 is CASSLSLSTDTQYF. The CDR3 region has the DNA TGTGCCAGTAGTCTGAGTCTTAGCACAGATACGCAGTATTTT.

V is TRBV27 and J is TRBJ2-3; a weak D match, TRBD2 (5 bases). This CDR3 is 16 amino acids long. The V end lost 3 bases, the J end lost 0 bases, and 13 bases lay between the germline ends. CDR1 MNHEY and CDR2 SMNVEV come from the germline V gene (reference sequence). The chain's CDR3 is CASSFAPGSSTDTQYF. CDR3 sequence (DNA): TGTGCCAGCAGTTTCGCCCCGGGGTCTAGCACAGATACGCAGTATTTT.

The V call is TRBV2, the J call TRBJ2-5, with 8 bases that match TRBD2. Germline V gives CDR1 SNHLY, CDR2 FYNNEI. This CDR3 spans 15 amino acids. V shed 8 bases and J 5 bases; nucleotides not matched to a gene: 13. The CDR3 DNA sequence: TGTGCCAGCGCACCGGGGGGGGTAGCATGGGAGACCCAGTACTTC. Its translation is CASAPGGVAWETQYF.

This chain joins TRBV19 and TRBJ1-5; TRBD1 matches 10 bases. The CDR3 sequence is 15 residues long. Germline V gene lookup returns CDR1 LNHDA and CDR2 SQIVND (reference sequence). J was trimmed by 6 bases and V by 8 bases; bases with no gene match: 10. The CDR3 spells CASDWGTGVFQPQHF. CDR3 nucleotides: TGTGCCAGTGACTGGGGGACAGGGGTGTTTCAGCCCCAGCATTTT.

The chain employs TRBV29-1 and TRBJ2-3, with 8 bases fitting TRBD1. The CDR3 runs to 16 residues. In germline, CDR1 is SQVTM, CDR2 ANQGSEA. J gave up 4 bases and V 1 base, and 10 bases lay outside the gene matches. The CDR3: CSVEGGAGGLADTQYF. The CDR3 DNA reads as TGCAGCGTTGAAGGAGGGGCAGGGGGCTTGGCAGATACGCAGTATTTT.

This clone has just a few counts. The genes are TRBV23-1 and TRBJ1-2, with 7 nucleotides matching TRBD1. TRBV23-1 is an open reading frame, and its role is uncertain. This CDR3 contains 14 residues. With V trimmed by 11 bases and J by 11 bases, 20 bases remained unmatched. This CDR3 reads CALRRGRSIRGYTF. The CDR3 DNA sequence: TGCGCCCTCAGAAGGGGGCGTTCGATAAGAGGTTACACCTTC.